This TCR beta chain was captured in a study of metastatic and nonmetastatic thyroid tumors (dated by TCRdb to about 2020). For the wider study: For patients with malignant and with benign thyroid disease, the researchers compared repertoires between peripheral blood samples and tumor or nodule tissue samples. The paper as a whole reports these results and caveats: In both blood and tumor samples, TCR beta diversity was reported to be significantly higher in malignant tumors than in benign nodules.

No treatment had been received by any patient before thyroid surgery. The study retrospectively analysed patient clinical samples collected from the early 2010s to the late 2010s using T-cell receptor beta sequencing. This clone was detected ten times or more. This clone's antigen is unknown. It has no much larger one-base neighbor in the sample; base qualities were not kept. The protocol used for the library was PCR. The run used an Illumina HiSeq 4000. High-throughput sequencing was used to profile the CDR3 region of the TCR beta-chain in every patient. On the study's bioinformatics: Drawing on CDR3 differences between clinicopathological groups, the researchers built a classifier meant to tell apart patients with distant-metastatic papillary thyroid cancer. To measure repertoire diversity the researchers used the Shannon index, while the Morisita-Horn index served to gauge how similar the tumor and blood repertoires were. TCRdb took the public reads, trimmed them with fastp at Q25, ran MiXCR for clone calling and kept in-frame beta chains. These V and J calls derive from TCRdb rather than the authors' analysis. The sample table holds 25,000 to 35,000 clones, of which 15% to 20% were seen once. The biggest ten clones account for 4% to 5% of the sample.

The CDR3 has 15 amino acids, counting the end cysteine and phenylalanine. Only CDR3 DNA remains: 45 bases, in frame from the first base. Clipping removes 4 bases from V and 3 bases from J, with 9 as the unmatched junction base count. Taken from the germline V gene, the CDR1 and CDR2 loops are SGDLS and YYNGEE. The sequence was collected from a female donor with papillary thyroid cancer or a benign thyroid nodule (not recorded which). Some clones in this sample may be carry-over from other donors' samples. Sequencing was done on a sample of blood. The sequence is built from TRBV9 and TRBJ2-5, and 7 junction bases match TRBD1. This receptor carries the CDR3 CASSSWTGWEETQYF. The DNA sequence follows: TGTGCCAGCAGCTCCTGGACAGGATGGGAAGAGACCCAGTACTTC.